These 32 T cell receptor beta chains were all obtained from the same sample, sequenced in a study of T-cell reconstitution after alpha-beta-depleted transplantation in children. A library of TCRbeta sequences, prepared with unique molecular identifiers, was generated. TCRdb re-analysed the PCR reads in MiXCR, keeping a single row per CDR3 protein. The data hold about 91,000 distinct CDR3 sequences, with roughly 8.3% observed a single time. The sequences come from PBMCs from the stem cell graft donor, collected from the stem cell graft. These TCRs come from a human donor who donated a stem cell graft to a child with congenital amegakaryocytic thrombocytopenia.

In regard to this clonotype: A read error may be the cause here, since a much bigger clone is one base away. This chain connects TRBV5-1 to TRBJ2-7; 8 positions match TRBD2. The CDR3 totals 16 residues. The J segment lost 2 bases and the V segment lost 3 bases, leaving 10 bases of the junction unmatched. CDR1 and CDR2 (germline): SGHRS, YFSETQ. CDR3 amino acids: CASSSLPGGSPYEQYF. DNA for the CDR3: TGCGCCAGCAGCTCTCTCCCGGGGGGGTCCCCCTACGAGCAGTACTTC.

The chain uses TRBV5-1 and TRBJ2-2; a possible D gene is TRBD1 (5 bases). Trimming removed 4 bases at V and 4 bases at J, with 17 bases between. CDR1 is SGHRS, CDR2 YFSETQ, per germline. The CDR3 loop spans 16 amino acids. Written as DNA, the CDR3 is TGCGCCAGCAGCCCGACCCCTACTACAGGCACCGGGGAGCTGTTTTTT. Its translation: CASSPTPTTGTGELFF. Full variable domain (missing parts from reference TRBV5-1 and TRBJ2-2): KAGVTQTPRYLIKTRGQQVTLSCSPISGHRSVSWYQQTPGQGLQFLFEYFSETQRNKGNFPGRFSGRQFSNSRSEMNVSTLELGDSALYLCASSPTPTTGTGELFFGEGSRLTVL.

There are many counts of this clonotype. This chain connects TRBV7-2 to TRBJ2-1; tentative D call: TRBD2 (6 bases). This CDR3 contains 13 residues. The germline V gene encodes CDR1 SGHTA and CDR2 FQGNSA. V dropped 5 bases and J dropped 4 bases, with 9 bases sitting between them. CDR3 loop: CASSVAGYNEQFF. The CDR3 nucleotides read TGTGCCAGCAGCGTTGCGGGATACAATGAGCAGTTCTTC.

This clonotype was picked up many times. This chain links TRBV12-3 or TRBV12-4 with TRBJ1-5; 8 nucleotides line up with TRBD1. Trimming removed 5 bases from V and 2 bases from J; junction bases left unmatched: 8. This CDR3 has 16 amino acids. Written as DNA, the CDR3 is TGTGCCAGCAGTCTCAGGGGGCTTATAGGCAATCAGCCCCAGCATTTT. This translates into CASSLRGLIGNQPQHF.

At least ten counts were recorded for this clonotype. The V and J genes are TRBV20-1 and TRBJ2-1, with 8 bases lining up with TRBD2. From germline, CDR1 is DFQATT and CDR2 SNEGSKA (reference sequence). The CDR3 contains 15 residues. Germline trimming cut 2 bases from V and 4 bases from J; bases unmatched to any gene: 7. The CDR3 DNA sequence: TGCAGTGCTAGAAGGCGGGAGGCCCAATACAATGAGCAGTTCTTC. It is translated as CSARRREAQYNEQFF.

This clonotype was picked up many times. Here the CDR3 reads CSARRSGFTDTQYF. The DNA of the CDR3 is TGCAGTGCTAGAAGGAGCGGCTTCACAGATACGCAGTATTTT. The chain couples TRBV20-1 to TRBJ2-3; TRBD2 is a possible D gene (5 bases). CDR3 length equals 14 residues. V gave up 2 bases and J gave up 2 bases, with 11 bases separating them. Germline V lookup: CDR1 DFQATT, CDR2 SNEGSKA (reference sequence).

This clonotype was seen ten or more times. The V gene is TRBV7-9, the J gene TRBJ1-1; D remains ambiguous. The CDR3 is made up of 12 amino acids. Germline assignment: CDR1 SEHNR and CDR2 FQNEAQ (reference sequence). The germline V and J ends were trimmed by 5 bases and 1 base, with 5 bases remaining between them. For the CDR3, the DNA is TGTGCCAGCAGCCCACAGAACACTGAAGCTTTCTTT. Translation gives CASSPQNTEAFF.

This chain links TRBV20-1 with TRBJ2-1; D perhaps matches TRBD2 (7 bases). Trimming left V 1 base short and J 4 bases short, with 20 bases between. The CDR3 consists of 17 residues. Germline loops: CDR1 DFQATT, CDR2 SNEGSKA (reference sequence). For the CDR3, the DNA is TGCAGTGCTAGAGGCGAAAGGGGGGGGCCACCTTACAATGAGCAGTTCTTC. It specifies CSARGERGGPPYNEQFF.

This clonotype showed up just a few times. The chain employs TRBV7-8 and TRBJ2-7, with a weak D call TRBD2 (7 bases). CDR1 is SGHVS and CDR2 is FQNEAQ in the germline V gene. There are 16 residues in the CDR3. Trimming left V 1 base short and J 0 bases short, with 13 bases between. The CDR3 protein is CASSLERGGVSYEQYF. DNA of the CDR3: TGTGCCAGCAGCTTAGAACGCGGGGGCGTCTCCTACGAGCAGTACTTC.

The V and J genes are TRBV5-1 and TRBJ2-5; D ambiguous. This CDR3 is built from 15 residues. CDR1 SGHRS and CDR2 YFSETQ come from the germline V gene. V was shortened by 4 bases and J by 2 bases, with 15 bases between the two germline ends. The CDR3, as DNA: TGCGCCAGCAGCCCCGGAGAGTCCCTTCAAGAGACCCAGTACTTC. Its translation is CASSPGESLQETQYF. The whole variable domain, remainder taken from reference TRBV5-1 and TRBJ2-5, is KAGVTQTPRYLIKTRGQQVTLSCSPISGHRSVSWYQQTPGQGLQFLFEYFSETQRNKGNFPGRFSGRQFSNSRSEMNVSTLELGDSALYLCASSPGESLQETQYFGPGTRLLVL.

This clonotype was detected ten times or more. V gene TRBV5-1 combines with J gene TRBJ1-1; TRBD1 might be the D (6 bases). Germline assignment: CDR1 SGHRS and CDR2 YFSETQ. V lost 5 bases to trimming and J lost 1 base, with 9 bases between them. The CDR3 runs to 13 residues. CDR3 amino acids: CASRQGTNTEAFF. The CDR3 DNA reads TGCGCCAGCAGGCAGGGGACGAACACTGAAGCTTTCTTT.

This clonotype was counted many times. The V call is TRBV12-3 or TRBV12-4, the J call TRBJ2-7, with D possibly matching TRBD1 (6 bases). Between the trimmed V and J ends, which lost 4 bases and 4 bases, there was a span of 14 bases. The length of the CDR3 is 14 residues. CDR3 in DNA: TGTGCCAGCAGTTCTAACGCACAGGGATACGAGCAGTACTTC. This encodes CASSSNAQGYEQYF.

This clonotype was detected ten times or more. The V and J genes are TRBV6-2 or TRBV6-3 and TRBJ1-1; no definite D call. The CDR3 contains 20 residues. The germline V gene has CDR1 MNHEY and CDR2 SVGEGT. The ends were cut back, 0 bases at V and 3 bases at J, with 26 bases in the middle. In nucleotides, the CDR3 is TGTGCCAGCAGTTACTCCATGACGGACCAGGCCCCCCGGTGGGACACTGAAGCTTTCTTT. This sequence encodes CASSYSMTDQAPRWDTEAFF.

This clonotype was counted a single time. This chain joins TRBV6-1 and TRBJ1-1; D possibly corresponds to TRBD1 (5 bases). The CDR3 totals 16 residues. Trimming removed 6 bases from V and 0 bases from J, with 17 bases in between. The germline V gene has CDR1 MNHNS and CDR2 SASEGT. The DNA of the CDR3 is TGTGCCAGCAGCTCGGGGGTGGCGGCAGTGAACACTGAAGCTTTCTTT. The encoded protein is CASSSGVAAVNTEAFF.

This clonotype has a count of ten or more. This chain uses TRBV4-1 with TRBJ2-5, with D perhaps TRBD1 (5 bases). Germline assignment: CDR1 MGHRA and CDR2 YSYEKL. V gave up 1 base and J gave up 6 bases, with 18 bases separating them. CDR3 length: 16 residues. The CDR3 loop reads CASSQVATRARKTQYF. The DNA of the CDR3 is TGCGCCAGCAGCCAAGTAGCTACCAGGGCGCGGAAGACCCAGTACTTC.

This clonotype came up many times. The rearrangement links TRBV7-8 to TRBJ2-3; 10 bases line up with TRBD1. Germline-derived CDR1 and CDR2 are SGHVS and FQNEAQ. V was pared by 5 bases and J by 4 bases, with 9 bases of the junction left unmatched. There are 16 residues in the CDR3. In nucleotides, the CDR3 is TGTGCCAGCAGCACGCGGGACAGGGGAATCGCAGATACGCAGTATTTT. This sequence encodes CASSTRDRGIADTQYF.

At least ten counts were recorded for this clonotype. The chain joins TRBV29-1 to TRBJ2-1, with a possible D match to TRBD1 (6 bases). Germline lookup yields CDR1 SQVTM and CDR2 ANQGSEA. Deletions cut 6 bases from V and 0 bases from J, with 9 bases between. The CDR3 totals 13 residues. The CDR3: CSVGDNSYNEQFF. The CDR3 nucleotides are TGCAGCGTGGGGGACAACTCCTACAATGAGCAGTTCTTC.

This clonotype was observed a handful of times. The rearrangement joins TRBV29-1 to TRBJ2-5, with TRBD1 as a possible D gene (5 bases). Germline V gene sequence: CDR1 SQVTM, CDR2 ANQGSEA. The CDR3 sequence is 14 residues long. The V gene lost 3 bases and the J gene lost 2 bases, with 13 bases spanning the gap. The CDR3: CSVDRTKKQETQYF. The DNA for the CDR3 is TGCAGCGTTGATAGGACAAAGAAACAAGAGACCCAGTACTTC.

The chain has TRBV9 and TRBJ2-3, with 11 bases matching TRBD1. Germline trimming cut 4 bases from V and 4 bases from J; bases unmatched to any gene: 5. The CDR3 has 15 residues. Germline V CDR1 and CDR2: SGDLS, YYNGEE. CDR3 DNA sequence: TGTGCCAGCAGCACGAGGACAGGGGGCGCAGATACGCAGTATTTT. Translated: CASSTRTGGADTQYF.

This clonotype appeared many times. The gene calls are TRBV12-3 or TRBV12-4 and TRBJ1-2; possible D gene TRBD1, 5 bases. With 1 base removed from V and 3 bases from J, the gap between germline ends came to 9 bases. This CDR3 contains 14 residues. The CDR3 sequence: CASSLETVYYGYTF. The CDR3 DNA reads as TGTGCCAGCAGTTTAGAGACAGTTTACTATGGCTACACCTTC.

This clonotype was detected many times. This chain connects TRBV20-1 to TRBJ1-4; maybe TRBD1 (6 bases). The ends were cut back, 5 bases at V and 8 bases at J, with 18 bases in the middle. The CDR3 runs to 14 residues. Germline V gives CDR1 DFQATT, CDR2 SNEGSKA (reference sequence). CDR3 sequence: CSAPLGQQKEKLFF. The CDR3 DNA sequence: TGCAGTGCTCCCCTCGGACAGCAGAAGGAAAAACTGTTTTTT.

This clonotype was detected many times. This rearrangement joins TRBV5-1 to TRBJ1-5; weak D call: TRBD1 (5 bases). The CDR3 covers 14 residues. Trimming cost V 4 bases and J 0 bases, with 8 bases left between them. Germline values: CDR1 SGHRS, CDR2 YFSETQ. The CDR3 DNA is TGCGCCAGCAGCGCGGGGGGTAGCAATCAGCCCCAGCATTTT. Its translation: CASSAGGSNQPQHF.

This clonotype was observed at least ten times. This rearrangement joins TRBV6-6 to TRBJ2-5, with D unclear. Germline CDR1 MNHNY, CDR2 SVGAGI (reference sequence). There are 13 residues in the CDR3. V dropped 2 bases and J dropped 5 bases, with 9 bases sitting between them. CDR3 nucleotides: TGTGCCAGCAGTTACGAAACACGGGAGACCCAGTACTTC. It encodes CASSYETRETQYF.

The chain is built from TRBV18 and TRBJ2-3; 8 bases agree with TRBD2. The CDR3 contains 15 residues. Germline CDR1 KGHSH, CDR2 LQKENI. V shed 0 bases and J 5 bases; nucleotides not matched to a gene: 4. CDR3 DNA sequence: TGTGCCAGCTCACCACCCAGCGGGAGCGGAGATACGCAGTATTTT. Protein sequence: CASSPPSGSGDTQYF.

This clonotype was seen many times. CDR3 bases: TGTGCCAGCAGCCTGAACGGTCCGAACACCGGGGAGCTGTTTTTT. This gives the protein CASSLNGPNTGELFF. This chain links TRBV7-2 with TRBJ2-2; D is ambiguous. V shed 5 bases and J shed 0 bases, with 10 bases lying between them. The CDR3 covers 15 residues. Germline assignment: CDR1 SGHTA and CDR2 FQGNSA.

The V and J genes are TRBV11-2 and TRBJ2-7; tentative D call: TRBD2 (5 bases). CDR1 is SGHAT and CDR2 is FQNNGV in the germline V gene. This CDR3 region has 13 residues. V dropped 5 bases and J dropped 5 bases, with 13 bases sitting between them. The CDR3 DNA is TGTGCCAGCAGCCATCCTGGACTCGACGAGCAGTACTTC. Its protein is CASSHPGLDEQYF.

This clonotype has ten or more counts. V is TRBV20-1 and J is TRBJ2-1; the match to TRBD1 covers 11 bases. V lost 6 bases, J lost 8 bases, and 9 bases stayed unmatched. Germline V lookup: CDR1 DFQATT, CDR2 SNEGSKA (reference sequence). This CDR3 contains 14 residues. CDR3 nucleotide sequence: TGCAGTGCGCCCGGGACAGGGGGATTGGATGAGCAGTTCTTC. Amino acid sequence: CSAPGTGGLDEQFF.

This clonotype was found many times. This chain uses TRBV18 with TRBJ2-1, with D possibly being TRBD2 (6 bases). Trimming pared 3 bases from V and 8 bases from J, leaving 8 bases between. The V gene's germline CDR1 is KGHSH and CDR2 LQKENI. The length of the CDR3 is 12 residues. In DNA form, the CDR3 reads TGTGCCAGCTCACCCGCGGGGTATGAGCAGTTCTTC. Translation gives CASSPAGYEQFF.

This clonotype was seen more than once but under ten times. The chain uses TRBV5-1 and TRBJ2-3; D might be TRBD2 (5 bases). Germline CDR1 reads SGHRS; CDR2 reads YFSETQ. V was trimmed by 1 base and J by 6 bases, leaving 15 bases between them. CDR3 size: 15 residues. For the CDR3, the DNA is TGCGCCAGCAGCTTGCAAGACGCTAGCAAGGATACGCAGTATTTT. Translated, it gives CASSLQDASKDTQYF.

About this clonotype itself: This may come from a read error, since a much larger clone is one base off. The missing conserved phenylalanine or tryptophan at the end of this CDR3 makes a read error likely. This chain uses TRBV20-1 with TRBJ2-7; TRBD2 aligns across 11 bases. Germline V gives CDR1 DFQATT, CDR2 SNEGSKA (reference sequence). The length of the CDR3 is 13 residues. The junction had 5 bases not matched to a gene; V was cut back by 8 bases and J by 2 bases. The CDR3 loop is CSLPGLAAYEQYL. The CDR3 DNA sequence: TGCAGTTTGCCGGGACTAGCGGCCTACGAGCAGTACTTG.

This clonotype was observed at least ten times. The V and J genes are TRBV12-3 or TRBV12-4 and TRBJ1-5, with a tentative D call TRBD1 (5 bases). The CDR3 runs to 11 residues. Between the trimmed V and J ends, which lost 6 bases and 11 bases, there was a span of 11 bases. The CDR3 loop is CASSSRGAQHF. The CDR3, as DNA: TGTGCCAGCAGCTCTCGGGGGGCCCAGCATTTT.

This clonotype was recorded at least ten times. The genes are TRBV20-1 and TRBJ1-3, with D tentatively TRBD1 (5 bases). V dropped 3 bases and J dropped 1 base, with 13 bases sitting between them. Germline V CDR1 and CDR2: DFQATT, SNEGSKA (reference sequence). The CDR3 loop spans 15 amino acids. The CDR3 sequence is CSASSYGGSGNTIYF. The CDR3 DNA reads as TGCAGTGCTAGTTCGTACGGGGGATCTGGAAACACCATATATTTT.